The T cell receptor (beta chain) under discussion was sequenced for a study of shared clonotypes between healthy human individuals. On the study more broadly: Three CD4 naive, three CD4 memory, two CD8 naive and one CD8 memory plate were used per donor.

Everyone who donated was a Caucasian adult who lived in Nashville, Tennessee. The CDR3 loop spans 13 amino acids. V lost 6 bases and J lost 5, with 13 bases in between. CDR1 and CDR2 (germline): MDHEN, SYDVKM. Clones were read by immunoSEQ multiplex PCR, and TCRdb kept only the in-frame ones, dropping some. The data contain approximately 2.3 million clones, more than 85% of them seen just once; the ten biggest clones take up roughly 0.36%. This TCR came from a man younger than 35 in good health. Some clones in this sample may be carry-over from other donors' samples. The sample taken for sequencing was naive CD4+ T cells from PBMCs. Noted subset: CD45RA+ positively selected. V is TRBV28 and J is TRBJ2-5; D may be TRBD1 (5 bases). The CDR3 region has the DNA TGTGCCAGCAGGGGCAGGGTGGTTGAGACCCAGTACTTC. Protein product: CASRGRVVETQYF.